This TCR beta chain was sequenced for a study of T cell responses to AZD1222 COVID-19 vaccine. This CDR3 spans 16 amino acids. V lost 5 bases to trimming and J lost 4 bases, with 20 bases between them. The germline V gene has CDR1 SGHTA and CDR2 FQGNSA. Measured with immunoSEQ multiplex PCR; TCRdb has only the in-frame clones, and not every one. The sample has around 140,000 clones, nearly 90% seen once. The sample was peripheral blood, taken on day 0 of AZD1222 vaccination. This TCR came from an adult in good health. The chain is built from TRBV7-2 and TRBJ2-5; TRBD1 or TRBD2 may be the D gene (5 bases each). The CDR3 DNA sequence: TGTGCCAGCAGCCCCTATAGGGGAGAAGTCCGAGAGACCCAGTACTTC. This codes for CASSPYRGEVRETQYF.